Below, 31 T cell receptor beta chains from the same sample are listed, as sequenced in a study of a mutant IDH1 vaccine in newly diagnosed glioma. Documented time point: week 5, during vaccination. What each vaccine dose contained was 300 ug of mutant IDH1 20-mer peptide, accompanied by topical imiquimod. The antigens of these receptors remain unknown. The protocol was immunoSEQ multiplex PCR, while the TCRdb copy is restricted to in-frame clones and leaves out a portion. The sample records 60,000 or so clones, about 80% being singletons. This sample comprised PBMCs, obtained from a glioma patient whose treatment included an IDH1 peptide vaccine. The receptors here all came from a woman in her forties or fifties with glioma.

The chain has TRBV7-9 and TRBJ2-7; TRBD1 matches at 8 bases. Germline loops: CDR1 SEHNR, CDR2 FQNEAQ (reference sequence). Trimming removed 5 bases from V and 0 bases from J; junction bases left unmatched: 6. The CDR3 sequence is 15 residues long. The CDR3 spells CASSPRDRSSYEQYF. CDR3 sequence (DNA): TGTGCCAGCAGCCCGAGGGACAGGAGCTCCTACGAGCAGTACTTC.

This chain links TRBV6-1 with TRBJ1-3; TRBD1 might be the D (5 bases). Per germline, CDR1 MNHNS and CDR2 SASEGT. Trimming cost V 2 bases and J 0 bases, with 11 bases left between them. CDR3 length: 16 residues. As DNA, the CDR3 is TGTGCCAGCAGTGAATCAGGGCCCACCTCTGGAAACACCATATATTTT. Encoded protein: CASSESGPTSGNTIYF.

This clone was seen just once. The rearrangement links TRBV19 to TRBJ2-7; D gene ambiguous. This CDR3 is built from 14 residues. V was trimmed by 3 bases and J by 0 bases, leaving 9 bases between them. From germline, CDR1 is LNHDA and CDR2 SQIVND (reference sequence). This CDR3 is CASSMMGISYEQYF. DNA for the CDR3: TGTGCCAGTAGTATGATGGGGATCTCCTACGAGCAGTACTTC. The full variable domain, in which reference TRBV19 and TRBJ2-7 provide the parts outside the CDR3, is DGGITQSPKYLFRKEGQNVTLSCEQNLNHDAMYWYRQDPGQGLRLIYYSQIVNDFQKGDIAEGYSVSREKKESFPLTVTSAQKNPTAFYLCASSMMGISYEQYFGPGTRLTVT.

CDR3 sequence (DNA): TGCAGCGTTGGCACCGAGGACACTGAAGCTTTCTTT. It encodes CSVGTEDTEAFF. The chain carries TRBV29-1 and TRBJ1-1; D unclear. Trimming removed 4 bases from V and 3 bases from J, with 9 bases in between. The V gene's germline CDR1 is SQVTM and CDR2 ANQGSEA. The CDR3 is 12 amino acids.

Only one count was recorded for this clone. The chain recombines TRBV7-9 with TRBJ1-1; D ambiguous. This CDR3 region has 15 residues. Germline CDR1 and CDR2: SEHNR and FQNEAQ (reference sequence). The germline V and J ends were trimmed by 8 bases and 1 base, with 17 bases remaining between them. CDR3 sequence reads: CASGPTVPRNTEAFF. The CDR3 coding sequence is TGTGCCAGCGGTCCCACGGTCCCAAGGAACACTGAAGCTTTCTTT.

The chain has TRBV6-1 and TRBJ2-5; D may be TRBD2 (5 bases). The CDR3 length is 12 residues. From germline, CDR1 is MNHNS and CDR2 SASEGT. The ends were cut back, 6 bases at V and 5 bases at J, with 10 bases in the middle. Written as DNA, the CDR3 is TGTGCCAGCAGGGCGGGTCGGGAGACCCAGTACTTC. This translates into CASRAGRETQYF.

The chain has TRBV19 and TRBJ1-2; D call uncertain. Trimming took 7 bases from V and 6 from J, leaving 6 bases between them. Germline V gives CDR1 LNHDA, CDR2 SQIVND (reference sequence). The CDR3 has 10 amino acids. In DNA, the CDR3 is TGTGCCAGTAACCAGGATGGCTACACCTTC. It yields the protein CASNQDGYTF.

CDR3 residues: CAISLQESGYTF. In DNA, the CDR3 is TGTGCCATCAGTTTACAGGAATCTGGCTACACCTTC. The gene calls are TRBV10-3 and TRBJ1-2; TRBD1 might be the D (5 bases). V was shortened by 5 bases and J by 7 bases, with 11 bases between the two germline ends. Germline V gene sequence: CDR1 ENHRY, CDR2 SYGVKD. This CDR3 spans 12 amino acids.

The chain combines TRBV5-1 with TRBJ2-3; D remains ambiguous. V was shortened by 0 bases and J by 5 bases, with 25 bases between the two germline ends. The CDR3 is 19 amino acids. Germline assignment: CDR1 SGHRS and CDR2 YFSETQ. CDR3 nucleotides: TGCGCCAGCAGCTTGGGGCCGGGCCGTCGACTCCCTACGATAGATACGCAGTATTTT. It encodes CASSLGPGRRLPTIDTQYF.

This chain links TRBV4-3 with TRBJ2-7; weak D call: TRBD1 (5 bases). Trimming shortened V by 4 bases and J by 0 bases, and 16 bases separated the two germline ends. The CDR3 is made up of 16 amino acids. In germline, CDR1 is LGHNA, CDR2 YSLEER. CDR3 sequence reads: CASSLGAGISSYEQYF. For the CDR3, the DNA is TGCGCCAGCAGCCTTGGAGCAGGGATTAGCTCCTACGAGCAGTACTTC.

This chain connects TRBV5-4 to TRBJ1-1, with D hard to call. V was trimmed by 8 bases and J by 3 bases, leaving 11 bases between them. Per germline, CDR1 SGHNT and CDR2 YYREEE (reference sequence). CDR3 length: 12 residues. In nucleotides, the CDR3 is TGTGCCAGTCGGGCCCTGGACACTGAAGCTTTCTTT. Encoded protein: CASRALDTEAFF.

The gene calls are TRBV27 and TRBJ1-5; D unclear. Trimming shortened V by 2 bases and J by 0 bases, and 5 bases separated the two germline ends. The CDR3 covers 14 residues. CDR1 is MNHEY, CDR2 SMNVEV, per germline (reference sequence). The CDR3 region has the DNA TGTGCCAGCAGTTTAGGAAATAGCAATCAGCCCCAGCATTTT. Its protein product is CASSLGNSNQPQHF.

V and J are TRBV11-1 and TRBJ1-1, with TRBD1 matching 9 bases. This CDR3 comprises 15 residues. Germline V gives CDR1 SGHAT, CDR2 FQDESV (reference sequence). Unmatched junction bases numbered 10, after V lost 5 bases and J lost 6 bases. This CDR3 is CASSPKRDRVSEAFF. CDR3 coding DNA: TGTGCCAGCAGCCCCAAACGGGACAGGGTGTCTGAAGCTTTCTTT.

This rearrangement joins TRBV2 to TRBJ2-4, with 9 bases matching TRBD1. V gave up 4 bases and J gave up 0 bases; unmatched junction bases: 13. Germline loops: CDR1 SNHLY, CDR2 FYNNEI. This CDR3 has 19 residues. The CDR3 sequence is CASSVGTGNSFLAKNIQYF. DNA of the CDR3: TGTGCCAGCAGTGTTGGGACAGGGAACTCCTTCCTAGCCAAAAACATTCAGTACTTC.

The sample holds one count of this clone. The chain is built from TRBV10-3 and TRBJ2-7, with TRBD2 matching 8 bases. This CDR3 is built from 15 residues. Germline CDR1 and CDR2: ENHRY and SYGVKD. V lost 2 bases to trimming and J lost 3 bases; unmatched junction nucleotides: 6. The CDR3 loop reads CAISEGLAGVYEQYF. The CDR3 DNA reads TGTGCCATCAGTGAGGGCCTAGCGGGTGTCTACGAGCAGTACTTC.

This chain links TRBV6-1 with TRBJ1-2; maybe TRBD1 (5 bases). Between the trimmed V and J ends, which lost 2 bases and 0 bases, there was a span of 16 bases. Germline CDR1 is MNHNS and CDR2 is SASEGT. The CDR3 runs to 17 residues. Here the CDR3 reads CASSESGASIPNYGYTF. In DNA, the CDR3 is TGTGCCAGCAGTGAATCCGGGGCTTCGATCCCTAACTATGGCTACACCTTC.

The gene calls are TRBV10-3 and TRBJ1-1, with 12 bases fitting TRBD1. CDR3 length equals 18 residues. CDR1 is ENHRY, CDR2 SYGVKD, per germline. V lost 4 bases, J lost 1 base, and 10 bases stayed unmatched. The CDR3 sequence is CAISARDRGLGRNTEAFF. In nucleotides, the CDR3 is TGTGCCATCAGTGCGCGGGACAGGGGGCTAGGGAGGAACACTGAAGCTTTCTTT.

The chain carries TRBV6-1 and TRBJ2-1; 12 bases agree with TRBD2. The CDR3 is 15 amino acids. CDR1 is MNHNS and CDR2 is SASEGT in the germline V gene. With 7 bases clipped from V and 9 bases from J, the junction kept 10 bases outside the gene matches. CDR3 sequence reads: CASNRASGGAGEQFF. In nucleotides, the CDR3 is TGTGCCAGCAACCGGGCTAGCGGGGGGGCCGGTGAGCAGTTCTTC.

In its sample, this clone was seen a few times. V gene TRBV19 combines with J gene TRBJ1-2, with D tentatively TRBD1 (5 bases). Trimming took off 5 bases at V and 1 base at J, with 8 bases between the two ends. Germline lookup yields CDR1 LNHDA and CDR2 SQIVND (reference sequence). The length of the CDR3 is 13 residues. The CDR3 sequence is CASSLTVNYGYTF. In nucleotides, the CDR3 is TGTGCCAGTAGTCTGACAGTTAACTATGGCTACACCTTC.

The chain uses TRBV2 and TRBJ1-5; no clear D. V gave up 4 bases and J gave up 3 bases, with 4 bases separating them. Germline CDR1 reads SNHLY; CDR2 reads FYNNEI. CDR3 length: 12 residues. The CDR3 DNA follows: TGTGCCAGCAGTGCTACCAATCAGCCCCAGCATTTT. Amino acids: CASSATNQPQHF. The full variable domain, completed using reference TRBV2 and TRBJ1-5, is EPEVTQTPSHQVTQMGQEVILRCVPISNHLYFYWYRQILGQKVEFLVSFYNNEISEKSEIFDDQFSVERPDGSNFTLKIRSTKLEDSAMYFCASSATNQPQHFGDGTRLSIL.

The chain recombines TRBV7-2 with TRBJ2-4, with TRBD2 matching over 14 bases. The CDR3 is 19 residues long. Germline CDR1 is SGHTA and CDR2 is FQGNSA. Trimming at V came to 1 base and at J to 3 bases, leaving 8 bases not matched to a gene. CDR3 DNA: TGTGCCAGCAGCTTAGGGACTAGCGGGGGGAAGCTAGGCAAAAACATTCAGTACTTC. Its translation is CASSLGTSGGKLGKNIQYF.

This sequence joins TRBV2 and TRBJ1-5; D might be TRBD1 (5 bases). The germline CDR1 and CDR2 sequences are SNHLY and FYNNEI. Trimming pared 7 bases from V and 9 bases from J, leaving 16 bases between. The CDR3 is 13 amino acids. The CDR3 sequence is CASNWGERGPQHF. The CDR3 coding sequence is TGTGCCAGCAATTGGGGCGAACGCGGGCCCCAGCATTTT.

The gene calls are TRBV2 and TRBJ1-3; D gene unclear. Germline lookup yields CDR1 SNHLY and CDR2 FYNNEI. The V end lost 7 bases, the J end lost 0 bases, and 13 bases lay between the germline ends. This CDR3 has 15 amino acids. CDR3 in amino acids: CASMSLPGSGNTIYF. The CDR3 DNA reads TGTGCCAGCATGTCTCTACCGGGCTCTGGAAACACCATATATTTT.

This clone was seen only a few times. This chain uses TRBV7-9 with TRBJ2-2; D gene unclear. CDR1 is SEHNR, CDR2 FQNEAQ, per germline (reference sequence). Trimming cost V 2 bases and J 3 bases, with 7 bases left between them. The CDR3 loop spans 14 amino acids. The CDR3 DNA reads as TGTGCCAGCAGCTTATTGACGGACACCGGGGAGCTGTTTTTT. The encoded protein is CASSLLTDTGELFF.

The chain has TRBV6-1 and TRBJ2-5, with unresolved D. The germline gives CDR1 MNHNS, CDR2 SASEGT. The CDR3 is made up of 15 amino acids. V shed 1 base and J shed 2 bases, with 11 bases lying between them. The CDR3 loop reads CASSEVKVLQETQYF. CDR3 sequence (DNA): TGTGCCAGCAGTGAAGTTAAGGTGTTGCAAGAGACCCAGTACTTC.

The table lists this clone with a few counts. The chain has TRBV30 and TRBJ2-2; tentative D call: TRBD2 (5 bases). The germline CDR1 and CDR2 sequences are GTSNPN and SVGIG (reference sequence). The V end was cut by 7 bases, the J end by 1 base, with 10 bases between. The CDR3 contains 13 residues. The CDR3 region is CALKRRNTGELFF. For the CDR3, the DNA is TGTGCCTTAAAGCGGAGGAACACCGGGGAGCTGTTTTTT.

The chain couples TRBV5-1 to TRBJ2-5; 10 bases align to TRBD2. The CDR3 spans 15 residues. CDR1 SGHRS and CDR2 YFSETQ come from the germline V gene. V was pared by 4 bases and J by 2 bases, with 5 bases of the junction left unmatched. CDR3 coding DNA: TGCGCCAGCAGCCTGGGTAGCGGGGGGCAAGAGACCCAGTACTTC. This encodes CASSLGSGGQETQYF.

The chain links TRBV10-3 to TRBJ1-4; 7 bases are shared with TRBD1. V shed 0 bases, J shed 3 bases, and the junction held 10 bases outside the gene matches. Germline loops: CDR1 ENHRY, CDR2 SYGVKD. The CDR3 extends over 18 amino acids. CDR3 in DNA: TGTGCCATCAGTGAGTCGAAGATCTTCGGGACAGCTAATGAAAAACTGTTTTTT. It is translated as CAISESKIFGTANEKLFF.

The chain employs TRBV30 and TRBJ2-7; unclear D gene. In germline, CDR1 is GTSNPN, CDR2 SVGIG (reference sequence). The CDR3 totals 12 residues. V dropped 0 bases and J dropped 2 bases, with 5 bases sitting between them. The CDR3 DNA follows: TGTGCCTGGAGTGTCGGTACCTACGAGCAGTACTTC. It specifies CAWSVGTYEQYF.

This clone was observed a single time. The V and J genes are TRBV6-1 and TRBJ1-1; TRBD1 agrees at 9 bases. Germline CDR1 reads MNHNS; CDR2 reads SASEGT. The length of the CDR3 is 16 residues. Losses at the gene ends were 2 bases for V and 2 bases for J; bases not matched to a gene: 6. The CDR3 region has the DNA TGTGCCAGCAGTGAATTTACAGGGGGCCTTAACACTGAAGCTTTCTTT. It specifies CASSEFTGGLNTEAFF.

The rearrangement uses TRBV5-6 and TRBJ2-1; D uncertain. Germline V lookup: CDR1 SGHDT, CDR2 YYEEEE. V was cut by 4 bases and J by 5 bases, with 4 bases left in between. This CDR3 is built from 11 residues. The CDR3 sequence is CASSLDNEQFF. CDR3 coding DNA: TGTGCCAGCAGCCTCGACAATGAGCAGTTCTTC. Using reference TRBV5-6 and TRBJ2-1 for the parts outside the CDR3, the full variable domain is DAGVTQSPTHLIKTRGQQVTLRCSPKSGHDTVSWYQQALGQGPQFIFQYYEEEERQRGNFPDRFSGHQFPNYSSELNVNALLLGDSALYLCASSLDNEQFFGPGTRLTVL.